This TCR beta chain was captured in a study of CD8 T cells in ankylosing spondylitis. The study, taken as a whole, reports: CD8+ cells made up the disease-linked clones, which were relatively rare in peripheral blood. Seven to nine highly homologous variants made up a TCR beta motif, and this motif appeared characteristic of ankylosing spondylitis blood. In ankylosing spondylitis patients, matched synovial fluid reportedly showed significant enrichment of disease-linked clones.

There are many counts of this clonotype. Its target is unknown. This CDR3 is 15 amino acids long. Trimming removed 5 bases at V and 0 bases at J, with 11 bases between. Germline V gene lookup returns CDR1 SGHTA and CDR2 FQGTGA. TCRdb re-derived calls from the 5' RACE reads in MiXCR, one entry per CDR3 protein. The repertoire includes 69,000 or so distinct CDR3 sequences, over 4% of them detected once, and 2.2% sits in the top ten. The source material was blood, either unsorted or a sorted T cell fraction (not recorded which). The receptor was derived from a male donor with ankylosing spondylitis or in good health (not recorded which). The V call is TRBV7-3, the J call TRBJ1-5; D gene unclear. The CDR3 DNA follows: TGTGCCAGCAGCCCGGACGGATCTAGCAATCAGCCCCAGCATTTT. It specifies CASSPDGSSNQPQHF.